This is a list of T cell receptor beta chains from one sample in a study of cytomegalovirus exposure and HLA in healthy donors. Sequencing used immunoSEQ multiplex PCR; TCRdb keeps in-frame clones, though not all of them. The table records about 140,000 clones, around 82% of them present only once. Sequenced: PBMCs. These receptors all stem from a man younger than 35 in good health and CMV-seropositive. The CDR3 runs from the conserved cysteine through the conserved F or W. D genes are given only for firm matches. A clone size is listed for some rows: how often the clone was seen (once, few, many), or a class if it is expanded.

TRBJ2-7 NA NA TRBV6-1 TGTGCCAGCGGAGCCTACGAGCAGTACTTC CASGAYEQYF
TRBJ1-2 NA NA TRBV19 TGTGCCAGTAGTATGGGTCAGGGCGGCGGCTACACCTTC CASSMGQGGGYTF
TRBJ1-5 NA NA TRBV7-9 TGTGCCAGCAGCTTAGCAGGGGGTCAGCCCCAGCATTTT CASSLAGGQPQHF
TRBJ2-2 TRBD2 NA TRBV4-2 TGTGCCAGCAGCCAAGATTATCCGACTAGCGGGGCTAGGGACACCGGGGAGCTGTTTTTT CASSQDYPTSGARDTGELFF
TRBJ2-1 TRBD1 NA TRBV28 TGTGCCAGCAGTTTCCAGGGGGCGGGTAATGAGCAGTTCTTC CASSFQGAGNEQFF
TRBJ2-7 TRBD2 NA TRBV11-2 TGTGCCAGCAGCTTAGATCCCAGCGGGAGAAGGTACGAGCAGTACTTC CASSLDPSGRRYEQYF
TRBJ2-1 NA NA TRBV10-2 TGCGCCAGCAGTGAGGGAGGGCTCCATGAGCAGTTCTTC CASSEGGLHEQFF
TRBJ1-1 NA NA TRBV5-1 TGCGCCAGCCAAGGGGTTCTGGGCACTGAAGCTTTCTTT CASQGVLGTEAFF
TRBJ2-3 TRBD2 NA TRBV6-6 TGTGCCAGCACGACTAGCGGGAGGACGGATACGCAGTATTTT CASTTSGRTDTQYF
TRBJ2-1 NA NA TRBV5-1 TGCGCCAGCAGCTTGACAGGGAATGAGCAGTTCTTC CASSLTGNEQFF
TRBJ2-7 NA NA TRBV7-9 TGTGCCAGCAGCCATGTCAGCGAGCAGTACTTC CASSHVSEQYF
TRBJ1-2 NA NA TRBV15 TGTGCCACCAGCAGAGATCTCCCAGGGAACTATGGCTACACCTTC CATSRDLPGNYGYTF
TRBJ1-1 NA many TRBV30 TGTGCCTGGCAAATGACAGGACCTGAAGCTTTCTTT CAWQMTGPEAFF
TRBJ1-1 NA NA TRBV6-6 TGTGCCAGCAGTGGGAGTAGACCTGAAGCTTTCTTT CASSGSRPEAFF
TRBJ1-5 TRBD1 NA TRBV7-2 TGTGCCAGCGGCCCAAAAAGGGACAGGGTCAATCAGCCCCAGCATTTT CASGPKRDRVNQPQHF
TRBJ2-1 NA NA TRBV7-2 TGTGCCAGCAGCCCCGGGAGCGGCTCCTACAATGAGCAGTTCTTC CASSPGSGSYNEQFF
TRBJ2-7 TRBD1 NA TRBV11-2 TGTGCCAGCTTGGACAGGCGACTCTCCTACGAGCAGTACTTC CASLDRRLSYEQYF
TRBJ1-5 NA NA TRBV4-1 TGCGCCAGCAGCCAAGGTTACAATCAGCCCCAGCATTTT CASSQGYNQPQHF
TRBJ1-2 NA NA TRBV10-2 TGCGCCAGCAGTGACTCGGGGGGCCCAGACTATGGCTACACCTTC CASSDSGGPDYGYTF
TRBJ2-5 NA NA TRBV11-3 TGTGCCAGCAGCTTAGATAGCGCTAAGCAAGAGACCCAGTACTTC CASSLDSAKQETQYF
TRBJ1-6 NA NA TRBV12-5 TGTGCTAGTGAACAGAGACATAATTCACCCCTCCACTTT CASEQRHNSPLHF
TRBJ1-2 TRBD1 NA TRBV4-1 TGCGCCAGCAGCCCCCGACAGGGTATGCGAAATGGCTACACCTTC CASSPRQGMRNGYTF
TRBJ1-2 NA NA TRBV5-1 TGCGCCAGCACCTCAGGAAAATACAATGGCTACACCTTC CASTSGKYNGYTF
TRBJ2-7 TRBD1 NA TRBV5-1 TGCGCCAGCAGTCCGGCAGAGGGACAGGGGATCGACGAGCAGTACTTC CASSPAEGQGIDEQYF
TRBJ2-7 NA once TRBV6-5 TGTGCCAGCAGTTACGGCTACGATGAGACTAAGCAGTACTTC CASSYGYDETKQYF
TRBJ2-5 TRBD2 NA TRBV9 TGTGCCAGCAGCGAAGGACTAGCGGGAGGGCCCGGTGAGACCCAGTACTTC CASSEGLAGGPGETQYF
TRBJ2-1 TRBD2 once TRBV5-8 TGTGCCAGCAGCTTGGGACTAGCGGGGTACAATGAGCAGTTCTTC CASSLGLAGYNEQFF
TRBJ2-5 TRBD1 NA TRBV6-5 TGTGCCAGCAGGGGGGCCGGGACAGGGGAAGAGACCCAGTACTTC CASRGAGTGEETQYF
TRBJ1-4 TRBD1 NA TRBV7-9 TGTGCCAGCAGCAACCCGGACAGGGGGAGATCTAATGAAAAACTGTTTTTT CASSNPDRGRSNEKLFF
TRBJ1-5 TRBD1 NA TRBV19 TGTGCCAGTAGTACCGGGACAGGGGGTGTTCAGCCCCAGCATTTT CASSTGTGGVQPQHF
TRBJ2-5 TRBD1 NA TRBV19 TGTGCCAGTAGCCACAGGGGTGAGACCCAGTACTTC CASSHRGETQYF
TRBJ2-2 NA NA TRBV9 TGTGCCAGCAGCGAGGGACTTTACACCGGGGAGCTGTTTTTT CASSEGLYTGELFF
TRBJ1-5 TRBD1 NA TRBV6-4 TGTGCCAGTTCCGAAGTGACAGGGAGCAATCAGCCCCAGCATTTT CASSEVTGSNQPQHF
TRBJ2-7 TRBD2 NA TRBV29-1 TGCAGCGTTGAGAAATTAGGACTAGCGGGAGCTCAGCAGTACTTC CSVEKLGLAGAQQYF
TRBJ2-1 TRBD2 NA TRBV4-1 TGCGCCAGCAGCCAGGGACTAGCGGGAGCCCCCTACAATGAGCAGTTCTTC CASSQGLAGAPYNEQFF
TRBJ1-2 NA NA TRBV6-6 TGTGCCAGCAGCTCCGGGCCCGGCGGGAGCTACACCTTC CASSSGPGGSYTF
TRBJ2-1 NA NA TRBV6-6 TGTGCCAGCAGTCCCTCTCGGCAGGGTGAGAGGCAGTTCTTC CASSPSRQGERQFF
TRBJ1-3 NA NA TRBV5-5 TGTGCCAGCAGCTCCGCGGGACCTGGAAACACCATATATTTT CASSSAGPGNTIYF
TRBJ1-2 NA NA TRBV29-1 TGCAGCGCCCTCCTTGACACCGAAACGAGAGGCTACACCTTC CSALLDTETRGYTF
TRBJ2-3 NA NA TRBV7-9 TGTGCCAGCAGCCTGGGACTTAGCACAGATACGCAGTATTTT CASSLGLSTDTQYF
TRBJ1-2 NA NA TRBV7-3 TGTGCCAGCAGCTTAGGGCGGGGAACAAACGAGGGCTACACCTTC CASSLGRGTNEGYTF
TRBJ1-1 NA NA TRBV5-6 TGTGCCAGCAGCTTGTACGACATGGAAGCTTTCTTT CASSLYDMEAFF
TRBJ2-7 TRBD1 once TRBV27 TGTGCCAGCAGTTTATGGACAGGCTCCTACGAGCAGTACTTC CASSLWTGSYEQYF
TRBJ2-2 TRBD2 NA TRBV11-3 TGTGCCAGCAGCTTATTGACTAGCGGGATTTTGGGGGAGCTGTTTTTT CASSLLTSGILGELFF
TRBJ2-1 NA NA TRBV5-1 TGCGCCAGCAGCTTTCGGGGGGAGCAGTTCTTC CASSFRGEQFF
TRBJ1-4 TRBD1 NA TRBV19 TGTGCCAGTAGTATAGATTATTTTGGCAGGGGGAATGAAAAACTGTTTTTT CASSIDYFGRGNEKLFF
TRBJ1-5 NA NA TRBV6-5 TGTGCCAGCAGGAACACAGGTTTAGGCAATCAGCCCCAGCATTTT CASRNTGLGNQPQHF
TRBJ2-7 TRBD1 NA TRBV29-1 TGCAGCGCCCGGGGACAGGCCTTCTACGAGCAGTACTTC CSARGQAFYEQYF
TRBJ1-3 NA few TRBV5-6 TGTGCCAGCAGCCGAAGCTGGGGGGGCCTAAACACCATATATTTT CASSRSWGGLNTIYF
TRBJ2-3 NA NA TRBV5-1 TGCGCCAGCAGCCAGAGGGATACGCAGTATTTT CASSQRDTQYF
TRBJ2-7 TRBD1 NA TRBV4-1 TGCGCCAGCAGCCCGGGACAGGGTACCTACGAGCAGTACTTC CASSPGQGTYEQYF
TRBJ1-2 NA NA TRBV5-1 TGCGCCAGCAGCTTGGCAGGGGACTATGGCTACACCTTC CASSLAGDYGYTF
TRBJ2-7 TRBD1 NA TRBV14 TGTGCCAGCAGCCACGGGACAGAGAGCTACGAGCAGTACTTC CASSHGTESYEQYF
TRBJ2-1 NA NA TRBV5-1 TGCGCCAGCAGCTTGAATACGGATGAGCAGTTCTTC CASSLNTDEQFF